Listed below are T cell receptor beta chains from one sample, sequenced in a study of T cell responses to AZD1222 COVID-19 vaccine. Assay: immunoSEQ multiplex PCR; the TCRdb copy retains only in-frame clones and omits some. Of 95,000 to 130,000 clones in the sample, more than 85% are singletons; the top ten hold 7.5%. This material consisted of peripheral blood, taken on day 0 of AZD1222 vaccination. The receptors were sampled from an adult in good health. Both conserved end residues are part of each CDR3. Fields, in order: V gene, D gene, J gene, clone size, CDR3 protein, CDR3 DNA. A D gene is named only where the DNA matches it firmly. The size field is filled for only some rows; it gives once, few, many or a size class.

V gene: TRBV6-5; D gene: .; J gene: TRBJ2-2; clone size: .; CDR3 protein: CASSPPGRNTGELFF; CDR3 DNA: TGTGCCAGCAGTCCCCCGGGCCGGAACACCGGGGAGCTGTTTTTT
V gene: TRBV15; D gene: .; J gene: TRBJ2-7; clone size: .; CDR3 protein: CATSRAQRTYEQYF; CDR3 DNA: TGTGCCACCAGCAGAGCTCAGCGGACCTACGAGCAGTACTTC
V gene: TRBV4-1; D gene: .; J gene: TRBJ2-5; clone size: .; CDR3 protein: CASSQVWGQETQYF; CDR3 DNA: TGCGCCAGCAGCCAAGTTTGGGGGCAAGAGACCCAGTACTTC
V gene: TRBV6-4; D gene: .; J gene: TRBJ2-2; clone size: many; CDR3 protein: CASSDSAGTGELFF; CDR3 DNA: TGTGCCAGCAGTGACTCAGCGGGCACCGGGGAGCTGTTTTTT
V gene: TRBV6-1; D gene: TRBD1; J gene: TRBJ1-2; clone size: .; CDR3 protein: CASSEWGTGSSGYTF; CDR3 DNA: TGTGCCAGCAGTGAATGGGGGACAGGGTCTAGTGGCTACACCTTC
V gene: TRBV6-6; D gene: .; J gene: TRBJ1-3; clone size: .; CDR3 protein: CASTPSTGSGNTIYF; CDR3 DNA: TGTGCCAGCACCCCGTCGACAGGATCTGGAAACACCATATATTTT
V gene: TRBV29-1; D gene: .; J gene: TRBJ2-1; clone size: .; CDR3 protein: CSHTGDYNEQFF; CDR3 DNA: TGCAGCCACACGGGGGACTACAATGAGCAGTTCTTC
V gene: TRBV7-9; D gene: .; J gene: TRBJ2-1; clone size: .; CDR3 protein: CASSRTMGDEQFF; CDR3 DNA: TGTGCCAGCAGCAGGACTATGGGGGACGAGCAGTTCTTC
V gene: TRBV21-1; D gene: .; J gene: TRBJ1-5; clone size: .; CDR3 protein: CASLEKAGKQPQHF; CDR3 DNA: TGTGCCAGCTTAGAGAAGGCAGGGAAACAGCCCCAGCATTTT
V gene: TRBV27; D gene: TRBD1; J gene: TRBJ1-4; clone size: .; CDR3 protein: CASSTLTGGVGKLFF; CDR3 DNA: TGTGCCAGCAGTACCTTGACAGGGGGCGTTGGAAAACTGTTTTTT
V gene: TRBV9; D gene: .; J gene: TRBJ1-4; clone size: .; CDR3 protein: CASSGHGEKLFF; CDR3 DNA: TGTGCCAGCAGTGGACATGGAGAAAAACTGTTTTTT
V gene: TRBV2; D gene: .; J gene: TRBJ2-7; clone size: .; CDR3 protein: CASQDPREYSDEQYF; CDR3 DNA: TGTGCCAGCCAAGACCCCCGGGAGTATAGCGACGAGCAGTACTTC
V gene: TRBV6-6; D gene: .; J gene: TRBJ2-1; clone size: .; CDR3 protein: CASTLTDYNEQFF; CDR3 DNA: TGTGCCAGCACCTTAACGGATTACAATGAGCAGTTCTTC
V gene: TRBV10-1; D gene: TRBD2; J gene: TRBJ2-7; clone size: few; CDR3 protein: CASPEASGRRLYEQYF; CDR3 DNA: TGCGCCAGCCCGGAGGCTAGCGGGAGGAGGCTCTACGAGCAGTACTTC
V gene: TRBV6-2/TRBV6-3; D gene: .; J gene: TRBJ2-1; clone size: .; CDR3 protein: CASSYVRAYNEQFF; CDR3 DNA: TGTGCCAGCAGTTACGTGAGGGCCTACAATGAGCAGTTCTTC
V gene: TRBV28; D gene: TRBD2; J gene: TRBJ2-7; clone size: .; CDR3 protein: CASASPTSGSYEQYF; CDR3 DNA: TGTGCCAGCGCTAGTCCGACTAGCGGCTCCTACGAGCAGTACTTC
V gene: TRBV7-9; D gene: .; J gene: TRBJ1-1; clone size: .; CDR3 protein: CASSPRQYTEAFF; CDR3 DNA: TGTGCCAGCAGCCCCCGGCAGTACACTGAAGCTTTCTTT
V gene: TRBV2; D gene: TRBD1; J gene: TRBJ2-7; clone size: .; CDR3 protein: CASSGGTGIREQYF; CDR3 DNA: TGTGCCAGCAGTGGGGGGACAGGAATACGCGAGCAGTACTTC
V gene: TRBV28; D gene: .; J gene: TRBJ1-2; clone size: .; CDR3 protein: CASSFGPYGYTF; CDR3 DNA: TGTGCCAGCAGTTTTGGACCGTATGGCTACACCTTC
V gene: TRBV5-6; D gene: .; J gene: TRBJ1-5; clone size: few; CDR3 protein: CASSLYGQPQHF; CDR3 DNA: TGTGCCAGCAGCTTGTATGGACAGCCCCAGCATTTT
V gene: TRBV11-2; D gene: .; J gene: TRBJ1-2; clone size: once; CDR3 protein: CASSLGYWGYTF; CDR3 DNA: TGTGCCAGCAGCTTAGGCTATTGGGGCTACACCTTC
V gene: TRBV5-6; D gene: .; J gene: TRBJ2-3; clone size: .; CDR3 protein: CASSFGQTGTSTDTQYF; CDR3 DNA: TGTGCCAGCAGCTTCGGGCAAACAGGGACTAGCACAGATACGCAGTATTTT
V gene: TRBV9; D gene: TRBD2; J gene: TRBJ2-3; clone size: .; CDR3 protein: CASKRGTSTPDTQYF; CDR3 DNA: TGTGCCAGCAAACGAGGGACTAGCACCCCAGATACGCAGTATTTT